This T cell receptor beta chain was captured by sequencing in a study of shared clonotypes between healthy human individuals. To note about this clone: An end of the junction differs from the germline gene, which may be a read error.

The assay was immunoSEQ multiplex PCR, and TCRdb's table has in-frame clones only and misses some. The top ten clones hold 0.36% of a sample with around 2.5 million clones, approximately 93% of them seen once. Germline V gene sequence: CDR1 SGHTA, CDR2 FQGTGA. The CDR3 extends over 13 amino acids. Material for sequencing was naive CD4+ T cells from PBMCs. Subset specified: CD45RA+ positively selected. V usage is TRBV7-3 and J usage is TRBJ2-1; D unclear. This clonotype originated in a man aged 18 to 30 in good health. Some clones in this sample may be carry-over from other donors' samples. CDR3 region: CASSLAGHALLVF. Here the CDR3 DNA reads TGTGCCAGCAGCTTAGCTGGGCACGCCCTTTTGGTCTTC.